These 13 T cell receptor beta chains were sequenced from one sample in a study of Tregs in tolerant kidney transplant recipients (dated by TCRdb to the late 2010s). The intended sense of this specimen's time point label: blood sample drawn before combined kidney and bone marrow transplant. Libraries came from the immunoSEQ multiplex PCR assay. What TCRdb holds here is the immuneACCESS table cut down to in-frame rearrangements. Part of the clones is not present; checked against another copy, under half of the missing clones reflect an unresolved V gene, and the others are unexplained. Recorded for this sample are some 55,000 clones; roughly 85% of them occurred a single time. Of the sample, around 1.9% is held by the ten largest clones. The material sequenced was Tregs from blood, taken before the transplant. The receptors derive from a human donor who received a combined kidney and bone marrow transplant.

Here the CDR3 DNA reads TGCGCCAGCAGCTTGGATGGGACGGCCGGGGGCTATGGCTACACCTTC. This sequence encodes CASSLDGTAGGYGYTF. The rearrangement joins TRBV5-1 to TRBJ1-2; D is possibly TRBD1 (5 bases). Germline CDR1 reads SGHRS; CDR2 reads YFSETQ. This CDR3 spans 16 amino acids. V gave up 0 bases and J gave up 4 bases, with 16 bases separating them.

The gene calls are TRBV27 and TRBJ2-1; TRBD2 matches at 10 bases. J was trimmed by 8 bases and V by 4 bases; bases with no gene match: 8. Germline loops: CDR1 MNHEY, CDR2 SMNVEV (reference sequence). The CDR3 totals 15 residues. The CDR3 coding sequence is TGTGCCAGCAGTTCGCCAGCGGGAGGGGGCTATGAGCAGTTCTTC. Encoded protein: CASSSPAGGGYEQFF.

This sequence joins TRBV6-6 and TRBJ2-5; possible D gene TRBD2, 7 bases. TRBJ2-7 explains the end of the DNA better; the J call may be wrong. The CDR3 is made up of 14 amino acids. Germline values: CDR1 MNHNY, CDR2 SVGAGI (reference sequence). The CDR3 DNA follows: TGTGCCAGCAGTTATTTAGGGGGGGCCTACGAGCAGTACTTC. Amino acids: CASSYLGGAYEQYF.

The sample holds a few counts of this clone. The chain recombines TRBV19 with TRBJ1-6; possible D gene TRBD1, 6 bases. Per the germline V gene, CDR1 is LNHDA and CDR2 is SQIVND (reference sequence). The CDR3 is made up of 14 amino acids. The V end lost 4 bases, the J end lost 10 bases, and 14 bases lay between the germline ends. The CDR3 DNA reads TGTGCCAGTAGTACCACAGGGAGCCTCTCACCCCTCCACTTT. Translating gives CASSTTGSLSPLHF. Filled out from reference TRBV19 and TRBJ1-6, the complete variable domain reads DGGITQSPKYLFRKEGQNVTLSCEQNLNHDAMYWYRQDPGQGLRLIYYSQIVNDFQKGDIAEGYSVSREKKESFPLTVTSAQKNPTAFYLCASSTTGSLSPLHFGNGTRLTVT.

This rearrangement joins TRBV9 to TRBJ1-1; 9 bases map to TRBD1. CDR1 is SGDLS, CDR2 YYNGEE, per germline. This CDR3 is built from 16 residues. J gave up 4 bases and V 3 bases, and 10 bases lay outside the gene matches. The CDR3 DNA reads TGTGCCAGCAGCGCCCTAGGGACAGGGTTCGCCACTGAAGCTTTCTTT. Translation: CASSALGTGFATEAFF. The full variable domain, in which reference TRBV9 and TRBJ1-1 provide the parts outside the CDR3, is DSGVTQTPKHLITATGQRVTLRCSPRSGDLSVYWYQQSLDQGLQFLIQYYNGEERAKGNILERFSAQQFPDLHSELNLSSLELGDSALYFCASSALGTGFATEAFFGQGTRLTVV.

This sequence joins TRBV6-6 and TRBJ1-2, with a tentative D call TRBD1 (6 bases). The V gene's germline CDR1 is MNHNY and CDR2 SVGAGI (reference sequence). This CDR3 contains 14 residues. V lost 2 bases to trimming and J lost 5 bases, with 12 bases between them. This CDR3 is CASSYGEGGYGYTF. CDR3 nucleotide sequence: TGTGCCAGCAGTTACGGTGAAGGGGGATATGGCTACACCTTC.

The chain uses TRBV6-9 and TRBJ1-3; D remains unclear. This CDR3 contains 15 residues. Germline CDR1 and CDR2: MNHGY and SVAAGI. With 6 bases removed from V and 4 bases from J, the gap between germline ends came to 16 bases. CDR3 DNA: TGTGCCAGCAGGGAGTTCAATGCGGGGGGAAACACCATATATTTT. This gives the protein CASREFNAGGNTIYF.

V usage is TRBV19 and J usage is TRBJ1-1, with D possibly being TRBD1 (5 bases). V was pared by 6 bases and J by 1 base, with 15 bases between. Germline-derived CDR1 and CDR2 are LNHDA and SQIVND (reference sequence). The CDR3 spans 15 residues. CDR3 nucleotides: TGTGCCAGTAGCCCCCGACGGGGGGGGAACACTGAAGCTTTCTTT. Its protein product is CASSPRRGGNTEAFF.

The chain joins TRBV11-2 to TRBJ2-1; possibly TRBD2 for D (6 bases). There are 16 residues in the CDR3. CDR1 and CDR2 from the germline V gene are SGHAT and FQNNGV. V was shortened by 0 bases and J by 8 bases, with 17 bases between the two germline ends. The CDR3, as DNA: TGTGCCAGCAGCTTAGAGGGGCGGGGTAGCAGCGATGAGCAGTTCTTC. Protein: CASSLEGRGSSDEQFF.

The chain is built from TRBV9 and TRBJ2-3; 9 bases fit TRBD1. The CDR3 spans 15 residues. The germline V gene encodes CDR1 SGDLS and CDR2 YYNGEE. V gave up 4 bases and J gave up 7 bases; unmatched junction bases: 10. The chain's CDR3 is CASSSRATGGYTQYF. CDR3 DNA sequence: TGTGCCAGCAGCTCACGAGCGACAGGGGGGTATACGCAGTATTTT. Supplemented by reference TRBV9 and TRBJ2-3, the full variable domain reads DSGVTQTPKHLITATGQRVTLRCSPRSGDLSVYWYQQSLDQGLQFLIQYYNGEERAKGNILERFSAQQFPDLHSELNLSSLELGDSALYFCASSSRATGGYTQYFGPGTRLTVL.

V is TRBV5-6 and J is TRBJ2-7; a possible D gene is TRBD1 (5 bases). The CDR3 is made up of 15 amino acids. Germline CDR1 and CDR2: SGHDT and YYEEEE. V gave up 4 bases and J gave up 1 base, with 15 bases separating them. The CDR3: CASSPWGRASYEQYF. The DNA for the CDR3 is TGTGCCAGCAGCCCGTGGGGCAGGGCGTCCTACGAGCAGTACTTC.

The rearrangement joins TRBV5-6 to TRBJ1-5; the D gene is possibly TRBD1 (6 bases). With 2 bases removed from V and 8 bases from J, the gap between germline ends came to 14 bases. Germline V gene data show CDR1 as SGHDT and CDR2 as YYEEEE. The CDR3 has 14 residues. This CDR3 reads CASSLGGLREPQHF. Here the CDR3 DNA reads TGTGCCAGCAGCTTAGGGGGACTCAGGGAGCCCCAGCATTTT.

The rearrangement links TRBV19 to TRBJ1-1; D unresolved. Trimming took off 5 bases at V and 8 bases at J, with 12 bases between the two ends. Germline V lookup: CDR1 LNHDA, CDR2 SQIVND (reference sequence). CDR3 size: 12 residues. DNA for the CDR3: TGTGCCAGTAGTGAGGGTTTAACGGAAGCTTTCTTT. Residues: CASSEGLTEAFF.